This T cell receptor (beta chain) is drawn from a study of blood T cell repertoires in COVID-19. Looking at the study overall: Some COVID-19 samples were acute and others convalescent; all came from the United States, Italy and Spain.

Sequenced by immunoSEQ multiplex PCR; TCRdb stores in-frame clones only, minus some. The table includes roughly 250,000 clones, over 80% detected once. V lost 4 bases and J lost 10, with 15 bases in between. CDR1 is KGHDR and CDR2 is SFDVKD in the germline V gene. This CDR3 comprises 13 residues. The source of this sequence is a woman aged 60-70 years with active or convalescent COVID-19. The sample consisted of peripheral blood. The chain couples TRBV24-1 to TRBJ1-2; tentative D call: TRBD1 (5 bases). CDR3 DNA sequence: TGTGCCACCAGTGACGAAGTAGGACAAGACTACACCTTC. Translating it yields CATSDEVGQDYTF.